Presented here are 8 T cell receptor beta chains from one specimen sequenced in a study of blood T cell repertoires in COVID-19 (dated by TCRdb to 2020 to 2022). Libraries were built with the immunoSEQ multiplex PCR assay. TCRdb holds this immuneACCESS table with in-frame rearrangements only. Some clones are missing; in checked studies, unresolved V genes explain under half, and the rest has no known cause. In this sample the table shows 150,000 to 200,000 clones, 88% of which occur a single time. The ten largest clones capture around 2.3% of the sample. Sample: peripheral blood. All receptors come from a man in his 70s with active or convalescent COVID-19.

The chain uses TRBV19 and TRBJ2-1, with 9 bases fitting TRBD1. The CDR3 contains 13 residues. The J segment lost 9 bases and the V segment lost 7 bases, leaving 7 bases of the junction unmatched. CDR1 and CDR2 (germline): LNHDA, SQIVND (reference sequence). CDR3 residues: CASTRTGAGEQFF. CDR3 nucleotide sequence: TGTGCCAGTACCAGGACAGGGGCGGGTGAGCAGTTCTTC. Drawing the rest from reference TRBV19 and TRBJ2-1, the complete variable domain is DGGITQSPKYLFRKEGQNVTLSCEQNLNHDAMYWYRQDPGQGLRLIYYSQIVNDFQKGDIAEGYSVSREKKESFPLTVTSAQKNPTAFYLCASTRTGAGEQFFGPGTRLTVL.

The rearrangement uses TRBV11-2 and TRBJ1-2; D is perhaps TRBD1 (6 bases). The CDR3 totals 13 residues. CDR1 and CDR2 (germline): SGHAT, FQNNGV. The germline V and J ends were trimmed by 1 base and 3 bases, with 6 bases remaining between them. This chain's CDR3 is CASSLAGDYGYTF. The CDR3 DNA is TGTGCCAGCAGCTTAGCAGGGGACTATGGCTACACCTTC.

V gene TRBV6-2 or TRBV6-3 combines with J gene TRBJ2-1; D unresolved. V was cut by 6 bases and J by 4 bases, with 16 bases left in between. The CDR3 runs to 15 residues. Per the germline V gene, CDR1 is MNHEY and CDR2 is SVGEGT. The CDR3 DNA reads TGTGCCAGCAGCCAACAGCTGGGCAGATACAATGAGCAGTTCTTC. Encoded protein: CASSQQLGRYNEQFF.

The chain joins TRBV6-5 to TRBJ2-2; the match to TRBD2 covers 8 bases. The CDR3 is made up of 15 amino acids. Looked up from germline, CDR1 is MNHEY and CDR2 is SVGAGI. V was pared by 7 bases and J by 0 bases, with 4 bases of the junction left unmatched. The CDR3 DNA follows: TGTGCCAGCATCCGACTAGCGACGAACACCGGGGAGCTGTTTTTT. Protein: CASIRLATNTGELFF.

The chain uses TRBV2 and TRBJ1-4; D unclear. The CDR3 has 12 amino acids. Germline V gene sequence: CDR1 SNHLY, CDR2 FYNNEI. V was trimmed by 6 bases and J by 4 bases, leaving 6 bases between them. CDR3 in amino acids: CASRSVNEKLFF. Written as DNA, the CDR3 is TGTGCCAGCAGATCCGTTAATGAAAAACTGTTTTTT.

Comments on this clone: The conserved closing phenylalanine or tryptophan is absent in this CDR3, likely reflecting a read error. The DNA is left out, because the CDR3 cannot be placed on it with certainty; the CDR3 is given as TCRdb lists it. The chain has TRBV6-1 and TRBJ1-2; no check of the table's D call, TRBD1, against the DNA was made. CDR1 and CDR2 from the germline V gene are MNHNS and SASEGT. The CDR3 numbers 13 amino acids, ends counted. The CDR3 region is CASSEALQGIIFL.

The chain has TRBV2 and TRBJ2-7; 9 nucleotides agree with TRBD1. Trimming at V came to 10 bases and at J to 4 bases, leaving 8 bases not matched to a gene. The CDR3 is made up of 13 amino acids. CDR1 and CDR2 from the germline V gene are SNHLY and FYNNEI. The CDR3, as DNA: TGTGCCACAAACCGGGACAGGGATTACGAGCAGTACTTC. Translated: CATNRDRDYEQYF.

The chain employs TRBV30 and TRBJ1-1; no definite D call. Trimming pared 0 bases from V and 0 bases from J, leaving 11 bases between. The germline V gene has CDR1 GTSNPN and CDR2 SVGIG (reference sequence). CDR3 length: 15 residues. In DNA form, the CDR3 reads TGTGCCTGGAGTGTCGATACCTACTTGAACACTGAAGCTTTCTTT. Its protein is CAWSVDTYLNTEAFF.